This T cell receptor (beta chain) appears in the sequencing data of a study of radiation and T cells in renal cell carcinoma. Specified time point: blood 4 weeks post-SBRT, at nephrectomy. Treatment: 15 Gy SBRT to primary tumor, nephrectomy 4 weeks later. Nephrectomy followed 15 Gy stereotactic body radiation by 4 weeks. V lost 4 bases and J lost 7, with 14 bases in between. CDR3 length: 14 amino acids. CDR1 is SGHTA and CDR2 is FQGNSA in the germline V gene. Here immunoSEQ multiplex PCR was the method, and the copy in TCRdb shows in-frame clones only, minus some. This table has around 180,000 clones, 88% appearing once.

The sample in question was blood, obtained from a patient whose treatment included radiotherapy and nephrectomy. This chain links TRBV7-2 with TRBJ2-1; D is perhaps TRBD1 (6 bases). The sequence came from a woman aged 45-60 years with renal cell carcinoma. The CDR3 nucleotides read TGTGCCAGCAGCTCAACGAACAGGGCAAATGAGCAGTTCTTC. This sequence encodes CASSSTNRANEQFF.